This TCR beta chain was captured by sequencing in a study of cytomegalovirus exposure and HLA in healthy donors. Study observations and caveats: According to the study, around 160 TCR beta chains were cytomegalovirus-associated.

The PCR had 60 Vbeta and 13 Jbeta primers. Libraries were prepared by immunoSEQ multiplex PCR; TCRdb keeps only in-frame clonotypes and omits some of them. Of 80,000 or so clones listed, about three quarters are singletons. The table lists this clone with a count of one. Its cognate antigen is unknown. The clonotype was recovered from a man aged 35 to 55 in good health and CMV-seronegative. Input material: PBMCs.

The CDR3 is CASSLGLVYEQYF. The CDR3 DNA reads as TGCGCCAGCAGCTTGGGCCTAGTCTACGAGCAGTACTTC. The V gene is TRBV5-1, the J gene TRBJ2-7, with unresolved D. The V and J ends lost 0 bases and 3 bases respectively, with 7 bases between them. The CDR3 consists of 13 residues. Germline-derived CDR1 and CDR2 are SGHRS and YFSETQ.